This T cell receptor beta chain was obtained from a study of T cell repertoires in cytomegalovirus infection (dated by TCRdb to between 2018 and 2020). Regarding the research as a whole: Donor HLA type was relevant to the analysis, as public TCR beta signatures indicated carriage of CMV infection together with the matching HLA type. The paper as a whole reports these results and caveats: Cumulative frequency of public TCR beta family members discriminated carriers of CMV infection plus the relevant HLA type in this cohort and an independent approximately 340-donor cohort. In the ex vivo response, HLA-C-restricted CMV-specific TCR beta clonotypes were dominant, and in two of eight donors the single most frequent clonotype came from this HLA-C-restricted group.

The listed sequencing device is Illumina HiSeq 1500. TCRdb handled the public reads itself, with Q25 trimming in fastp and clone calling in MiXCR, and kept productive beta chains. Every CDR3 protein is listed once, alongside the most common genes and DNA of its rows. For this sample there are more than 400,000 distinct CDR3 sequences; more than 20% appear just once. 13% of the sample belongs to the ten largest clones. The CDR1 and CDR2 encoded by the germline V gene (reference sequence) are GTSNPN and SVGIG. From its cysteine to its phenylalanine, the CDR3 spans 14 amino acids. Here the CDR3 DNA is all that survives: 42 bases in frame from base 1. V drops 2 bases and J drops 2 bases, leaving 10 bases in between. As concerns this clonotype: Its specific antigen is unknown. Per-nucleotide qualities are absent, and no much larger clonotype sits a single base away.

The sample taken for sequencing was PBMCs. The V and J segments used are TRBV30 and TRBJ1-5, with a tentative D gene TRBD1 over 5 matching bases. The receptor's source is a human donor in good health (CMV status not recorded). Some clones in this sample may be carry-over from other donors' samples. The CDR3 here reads CAWSIDSGNQPQHF. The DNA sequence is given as TGTGCCTGGAGTATCGACAGCGGCAATCAGCCCCAGCATTTT.